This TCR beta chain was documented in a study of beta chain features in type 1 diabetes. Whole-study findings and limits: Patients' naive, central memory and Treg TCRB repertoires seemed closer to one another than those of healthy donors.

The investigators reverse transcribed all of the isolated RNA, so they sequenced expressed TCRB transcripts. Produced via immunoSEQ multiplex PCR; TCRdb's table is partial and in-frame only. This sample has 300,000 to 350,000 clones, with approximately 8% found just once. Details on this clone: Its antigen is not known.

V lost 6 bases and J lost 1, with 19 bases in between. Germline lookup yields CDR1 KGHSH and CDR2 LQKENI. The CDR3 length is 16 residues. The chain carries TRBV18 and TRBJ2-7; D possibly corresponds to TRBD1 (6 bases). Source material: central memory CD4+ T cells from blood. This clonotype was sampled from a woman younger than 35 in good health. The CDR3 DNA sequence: TGTGCCAGCTCTCGGTTAGTCAGGGGCCAATCCTACGAGCAGTACTTC. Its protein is CASSRLVRGQSYEQYF.